A single count supports the clone carrying this T cell receptor (beta chain). Antigen specificity is unknown. This entry is derived from a study of T-cell reconstitution after alpha-beta-depleted transplantation in children. Study-level results: The origin of alpha-beta T cells about two months after transplant was reportedly several hundred expanded graft clones. T cells produced anew were the main source of T-cell counts and diversity one year after transplant. Surviving thymic progenitors and recipient T cells were the source of high TCRbeta diversity at day 60 in some patients.

Unique molecular identifiers were incorporated into the prepared TCRbeta library. TCRdb re-called the PCR reads through MiXCR, storing one row per CDR3 protein. The sample lists about 980,000 distinct CDR3 sequences; about 29% were seen once. There are 14 residues in the CDR3. Germline V gives CDR1 SGHDT, CDR2 YYEEEE. V was pared by 2 bases and J by 4 bases, with 9 bases between. The clonotype was recovered from a boy in the first two years of life who had a stem cell transplant for SCID, so the T cells may come from the graft donor. Sample: PBMCs, mostly from graft donor cells, taken 360 days after TCRalphabeta/CD19-depleted stem cell transplant. The chain is built from TRBV5-6 and TRBJ2-2; D is possibly TRBD1 (5 bases). The CDR3 here is CASSFGAVTGELFF. DNA for the CDR3: TGTGCCAGCAGCTTTGGGGCAGTCACCGGGGAGCTGTTTTTT. The whole variable domain, filled in from reference TRBV5-6 and TRBJ2-2, reads DAGVTQSPTHLIKTRGQQVTLRCSPKSGHDTVSWYQQALGQGPQFIFQYYEEEERQRGNFPDRFSGHQFPNYSSELNVNALLLGDSALYLCASSFGAVTGELFFGEGSRLTVL.